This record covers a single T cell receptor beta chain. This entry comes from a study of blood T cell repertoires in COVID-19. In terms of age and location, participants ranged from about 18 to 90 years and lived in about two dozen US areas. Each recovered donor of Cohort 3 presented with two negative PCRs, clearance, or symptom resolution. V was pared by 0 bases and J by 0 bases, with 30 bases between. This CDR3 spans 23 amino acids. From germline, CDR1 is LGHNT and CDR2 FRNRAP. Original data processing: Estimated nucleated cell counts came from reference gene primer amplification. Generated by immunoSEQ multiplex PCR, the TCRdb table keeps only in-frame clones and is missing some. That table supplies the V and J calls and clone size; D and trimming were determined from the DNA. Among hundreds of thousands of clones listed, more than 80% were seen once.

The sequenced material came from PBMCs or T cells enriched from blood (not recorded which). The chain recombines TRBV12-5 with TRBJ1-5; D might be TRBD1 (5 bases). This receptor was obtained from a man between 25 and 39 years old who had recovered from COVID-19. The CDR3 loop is CASGLVRLESGQKGVYSNQPQHF. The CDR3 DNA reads TGTGCTAGTGGTTTGGTACGGCTTGAGTCTGGGCAGAAAGGGGTTTATAGCAATCAGCCCCAGCATTTT. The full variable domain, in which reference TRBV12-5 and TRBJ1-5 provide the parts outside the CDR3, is DARVTQTPRHKVTEMGQEVTMRCQPILGHNTVFWYRQTMMQGLELLAYFRNRAPLDDSGMPKDRFSAEMPDATLATLKIQPSEPRDSAVYFCASGLVRLESGQKGVYSNQPQHFGDGTRLSIL.